This TCR beta chain was observed in a study of identical twins. TCRdb passed the 5' RACE reads through MiXCR, listing each CDR3 protein once. Of over 600,000 distinct CDR3 sequences listed, around 20% are singletons. The CDR3 runs to 12 residues. V lost 6 bases to trimming and J lost 6 bases, with 12 bases between them. Germline V lookup: CDR1 SQVTM, CDR2 ANQGSEA. This sample was also put to use in a study of T cells expressing NK-cell markers.

The sequence came from a woman between 18 and 30 years old in good health. Input material: PBMCs. The chain recombines TRBV29-1 with TRBJ2-1; D may be TRBD1 (5 bases). CDR3 sequence reads: CSVARVGNEQFF. CDR3 bases: TGCAGCGTGGCCAGGGTGGGCAATGAGCAGTTCTTC.